This T cell receptor (beta chain) was found in a study of T cells in tumors after PD-1 blockade. About the study: Patients received pembrolizumab 200 mg every 3 weeks or cemiplimab 350 mg every 2 weeks. On average, tumor samples gave 26,066 TCR templates and several thousand unique clonotypes.

Clones were read by immunoSEQ multiplex PCR, and TCRdb kept only the in-frame ones, dropping some. Among 11,000 or so clones listed, 60% to 70% were seen once. Trimming cost V 9 bases and J 5 bases, with 10 bases left between them. Germline V gene sequence: CDR1 SGHNT, CDR2 YYREEE (reference sequence). The CDR3 spans 11 residues. This clone was detected a few times. The antigen is not known. Study-wide results and caveats: Blood contained approximately 43% of the tumor's TCR clonotypes.

Sequenced material: tumor tissue, taken before anti-PD-1 treatment. The clonotype originates from a human donor with basal cell carcinoma. This chain uses TRBV5-4 with TRBJ2-3, with D unclear. CDR3 amino acids: CAIAKGDTQYF. DNA for the CDR3: TGTGCCATCGCGAAGGGAGATACGCAGTATTTT.